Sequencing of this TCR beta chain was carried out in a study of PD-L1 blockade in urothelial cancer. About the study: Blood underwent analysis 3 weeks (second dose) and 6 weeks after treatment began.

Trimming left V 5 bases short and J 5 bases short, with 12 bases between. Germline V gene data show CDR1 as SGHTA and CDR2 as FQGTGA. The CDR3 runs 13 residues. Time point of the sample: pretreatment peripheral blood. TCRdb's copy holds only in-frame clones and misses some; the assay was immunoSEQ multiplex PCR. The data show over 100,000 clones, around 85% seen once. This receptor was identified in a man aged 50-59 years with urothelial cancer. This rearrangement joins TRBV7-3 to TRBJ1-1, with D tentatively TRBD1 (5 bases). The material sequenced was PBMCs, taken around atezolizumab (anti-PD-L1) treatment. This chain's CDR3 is CASSRDLYTEAFF. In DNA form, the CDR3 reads TGTGCCAGCAGCCGGGACTTGTATACTGAAGCTTTCTTT.